The following is a T cell receptor beta chain sequence with its context. Its antigen is not identified. This CDR3 region has 12 residues. Trimming stripped 4 bases from V and 6 bases from J, with 7 bases between. From germline, CDR1 is SGDLS and CDR2 YYNGEE. This entry comes from a study of beta chain features in type 1 diabetes. Findings and caveats of the study: Moderate but significant shortening of TCRB CDR3s was recorded in all four CD4+ subsets from Type 1 diabetes patients.

Isolated RNA was reverse transcribed in full, so expressed TCRB transcripts were sequenced. An average approximately 4 million reads came from naive, central memory and regulatory T cell samples. TCRdb's copy holds only in-frame clones and misses some; the assay was immunoSEQ multiplex PCR. The sample shows hundreds of thousands of clones, around 16% of them seen only once. It was via CD45RO/CCR7/CD25/CD127/CD95/CD27 that CD4+ naive, central memory, regulatory and stem cell-like memory cells were sorted. Material for sequencing was naive CD4+ T cells from blood. This clonotype was sampled from a man between 18 and 35 years old with type 1 diabetes. The chain is built from TRBV9 and TRBJ2-2, with no clear D. The CDR3 sequence: CASSPPAGELFF. The CDR3 coding sequence is TGTGCCAGCAGCCCCCCAGCCGGGGAGCTGTTTTTT.